Below, 30 T cell receptor beta chains from the same sample are listed, as sequenced in a study of T-cell memory formation after mild COVID-19. TCRdb re-called the 5' RACE reads with MiXCR, one entry per CDR3 protein. Among around 36,000 distinct CDR3 sequences listed, more than 9.5% were seen once. The sample consisted of PBMCs or a T cell subset sorted from them (not recorded which). These receptors were obtained from a man between 18 and 35 years old who had mild COVID-19 (a few samples of this study predate the infection). Cell type and time point are not known.

Ten or more counts support this clonotype. The chain recombines TRBV7-2 with TRBJ1-1; no clear D gene. This CDR3 has 13 residues. Deletions cut 1 base from V and 11 bases from J, with 14 bases between. In germline, CDR1 is SGHTA, CDR2 FQGNSA. The CDR3 reads CASSLDPVGSAFF. DNA of the CDR3: TGTGCCAGCAGCTTAGACCCAGTTGGGAGCGCTTTCTTT.

This clonotype was observed at least ten times. The chain combines TRBV6-2 or TRBV6-3 with TRBJ2-1; tentatively, D is TRBD2 (6 bases). V gave up 6 bases and J gave up 6 bases, with 24 bases separating them. The CDR3 extends over 17 amino acids. Looked up from germline, CDR1 is MNHEY and CDR2 is SVGEGT. The CDR3 reads CASRRRDSRRGGNEQFF. The CDR3 region has the DNA TGTGCCAGCAGACGACGGGACTCTCGACGAGGTGGCAATGAGCAGTTCTTC.

This clonotype was recorded many times. The rearrangement uses TRBV5-1 and TRBJ1-6, with no clear D. From germline, CDR1 is SGHRS and CDR2 YFSETQ. V lost 0 bases and J 5 bases, leaving 12 bases between the germline ends. The CDR3 extends over 16 amino acids. This CDR3 is CASSLAGPENNSPLHF. CDR3 DNA sequence: TGCGCCAGCAGCTTGGCCGGTCCAGAAAATAATTCACCCCTCCACTTT.

This CDR3 reads CATGPELNEKLFF. CDR3 DNA: TGTGCAACCGGGCCGGAACTTAATGAAAAACTGTTTTTT. This rearrangement joins TRBV27 to TRBJ1-4; D remains unclear. The CDR3 consists of 13 residues. The germline V gene encodes CDR1 MNHEY and CDR2 SMNVEV (reference sequence).

This clonotype was found many times. CDR3: CASSRPGAESYEQYF. The CDR3 coding sequence is TGCGCCAGCAGCCGGCCGGGGGCAGAGAGCTACGAGCAGTACTTC. The chain joins TRBV5-1 to TRBJ2-7; D possibly uses TRBD1 or TRBD2 (6 bases each). V lost 4 bases, J lost 3 bases, and 17 bases lay in between. Germline V gene data show CDR1 as SGHRS and CDR2 as YFSETQ. This CDR3 spans 15 amino acids.

This clonotype showed up many times. This chain links TRBV5-1 with TRBJ1-1; TRBD1 matches 12 bases. The length of the CDR3 is 15 residues. CDR1 and CDR2 from the germline V gene are SGHRS and YFSETQ. The V and J ends lost 4 bases and 5 bases, in that order; junction bases with no gene match: 6. The CDR3 loop reads CASSTGTGGSTEAFF. The CDR3 coding sequence is TGCGCCAGCAGCACCGGGACAGGGGGCTCGACTGAAGCTTTCTTT.

Many counts were recorded for this clonotype. The chain carries TRBV19 and TRBJ2-3; tentative D call: TRBD1 (5 bases). CDR3 length: 8 amino acids. Germline loops: CDR1 LNHDA, CDR2 SQIVND (reference sequence). For the CDR3, the DNA is TGTGGGGGCGCCGGGCAGTATTTT. This gives the protein CGGAGQYF.

This chain links TRBV9 with TRBJ1-2; no reliable D call. The germline V gene encodes CDR1 SGDLS and CDR2 YYNGEE. V lost 4 bases to trimming and J lost 2 bases, with 12 bases between them. This CDR3 is built from 14 residues. The CDR3 DNA reads as TGTGCCAGCAGCCCCAGAACGGAAAACTATGGCTACACCTTC. Encoded protein: CASSPRTENYGYTF.

Regarding this clonotype: Just one base apart from a much larger clone, this may be a read error. The chain combines TRBV12-3 or TRBV12-4 with TRBJ2-1; 8 positions agree with TRBD2. The CDR3 length is 14 residues. Trimming took 10 bases from V and 12 from J; bases not matched to a gene: 17. CDR3 bases: TGTGCCATCAGGCGGGGGGTAGGATTCGCTGGGCAGTTCTTC. It codes for CAIRRGVGFAGQFF.

This clonotype was seen a few times. The genes are TRBV2 and TRBJ2-3; unclear D gene. Germline V lookup: CDR1 SNHLY, CDR2 FYNNEI. The CDR3 contains 15 residues. The V gene lost 5 bases and the J gene lost 2 bases, with 14 bases spanning the gap. The CDR3 coding sequence is TGTGCCAGCAGTACGGAAACTCCCCTCACAGATACGCAGTATTTT. It codes for CASSTETPLTDTQYF. Together with reference TRBV2 and TRBJ2-3, the CDR3 gives the full variable domain: EPEVTQTPSHQVTQMGQEVILRCVPISNHLYFYWYRQILGQKVEFLVSFYNNEISEKSEIFDDQFSVERPDGSNFTLKIRSTKLEDSAMYFCASSTETPLTDTQYFGPGTRLTVL.

This clonotype appeared many times. The J gene is TRBJ2-7, the V gene TRBV9; a possible D gene is TRBD2 (6 bases). There are 15 residues in the CDR3. V lost 4 bases to trimming and J lost 2 bases, with 16 bases between them. The V gene's germline CDR1 is SGDLS and CDR2 YYNGEE. The CDR3 spells CASSLTGTLAYEQYF. CDR3 DNA sequence: TGTGCCAGCAGCTTAACCGGGACTTTGGCCTACGAGCAGTACTTC.

This clonotype was observed at least ten times. V gene TRBV28 combines with J gene TRBJ1-5, with D possibly matching TRBD1 (5 bases). The V gene lost 4 bases and the J gene lost 0 bases, with 13 bases spanning the gap. In germline, CDR1 is MDHEN, CDR2 SYDVKM. The CDR3 consists of 16 residues. CDR3 in amino acids: CASSSLQDYSNQPQHF. The CDR3 DNA reads as TGTGCCAGCAGTTCCTTACAGGATTATAGCAATCAGCCCCAGCATTTT.

In its sample, this clonotype was seen many times. The J gene is TRBJ1-6, the V gene TRBV27; 8 bases fit TRBD1. J gave up 5 bases and V 7 bases, and 4 bases lay outside the gene matches. Germline V gene sequence: CDR1 MNHEY, CDR2 SMNVEV (reference sequence). This CDR3 is 14 amino acids long. Here the CDR3 reads CASKRDRNNSPLHF. The CDR3 DNA reads as TGTGCCAGCAAACGGGACAGGAATAATTCACCCCTCCACTTT.

This clonotype was observed at least ten times. V is TRBV12-3 or TRBV12-4 and J is TRBJ2-2; D is possibly TRBD1 (6 bases). V gave up 2 bases and J gave up 2 bases, with 9 bases separating them. CDR3 length: 15 residues. The CDR3 reads CASSLLQGNTGELFF. The CDR3 DNA is TGTGCCAGCAGTTTATTACAGGGTAACACCGGGGAGCTGTTTTTT.

This clonotype came up many times. The chain carries TRBV6-6 and TRBJ2-2; 8 bases are a match to TRBD1. The CDR3 has 16 residues. Germline CDR1 reads MNHNY; CDR2 reads SVGAGI (reference sequence). V gave up 6 bases and J gave up 4 bases; unmatched junction bases: 10. The CDR3 sequence is CASRVKGQEITGELFF. In DNA form, the CDR3 reads TGTGCCAGCAGGGTGAAGGGACAGGAGATCACCGGGGAGCTGTTTTTT.

There are a few counts of this clonotype. This chain uses TRBV18 with TRBJ2-1; TRBD1 aligns across 9 bases. This CDR3 is built from 16 residues. Germline-derived CDR1 and CDR2 are KGHSH and LQKENI. J was trimmed by 8 bases and V by 1 base; bases with no gene match: 9. The CDR3 is CASSPLSGQGGHEQFF. CDR3 bases: TGTGCCAGCTCACCACTATCGGGACAGGGCGGCCATGAGCAGTTCTTC.

This clonotype was counted ten times or more. The CDR3 reads CASSSSLTEAFF. As DNA, the CDR3 is TGTGCCAGCAGCAGTTCTCTCACTGAAGCTTTCTTT. V is TRBV7-9 and J is TRBJ1-1; D uncertain. This CDR3 spans 12 amino acids. V was pared by 5 bases and J by 4 bases, with 8 bases between. Germline CDR1 and CDR2: SEHNR and FQNEAQ (reference sequence).

The sample holds many counts of this clonotype. This sequence joins TRBV7-8 and TRBJ2-7; D may correspond to TRBD1 or TRBD2 (5 bases each). The CDR3 length is 14 residues. V dropped 5 bases and J dropped 9 bases, with 20 bases sitting between them. The germline gives CDR1 SGHVS, CDR2 FQNEAQ. CDR3: CASSNPGTDARQYF. Here the CDR3 DNA reads TGTGCCAGCAGCAACCCGGGGACGGACGCTAGGCAGTACTTC.

This clonotype was recorded many times. The chain joins TRBV27 to TRBJ2-1, with TRBD1 as a possible D gene (5 bases). Trimming cost V 3 bases and J 2 bases, with 8 bases left between them. Per germline, CDR1 MNHEY and CDR2 SMNVEV (reference sequence). The CDR3 consists of 14 residues. DNA for the CDR3: TGTGCCAGCAGTTTTTTCAGGGCCTACAATGAGCAGTTCTTC. Its protein is CASSFFRAYNEQFF.

The V call is TRBV7-9, the J call TRBJ2-7; 11 bases are a match to TRBD2. Germline-derived CDR1 and CDR2 are SEHNR and FQNEAQ (reference sequence). The V gene end was trimmed by 3 bases and the J gene end by 4 bases; junction bases not matched to a gene: 5. The CDR3 has 15 residues. The CDR3 nucleotides are TGTGCCAGCAGCTTTCTAGCGGGGGGATCGTACGAGCAGTACTTC. It encodes CASSFLAGGSYEQYF.

The count of this clonotype is one. The chain has TRBV4-2 and TRBJ2-5, with 8 nucleotides matching TRBD2. The germline CDR1 and CDR2 sequences are LGHNA and YNFKEQ. The trim removed 8 bases at V and 4 bases at J, leaving 9 bases unmatched. The CDR3 is made up of 14 amino acids. DNA for the CDR3: TGTGCCAGCGCCACCGGACTAGCACCAGAGACCCAGTACTTC. Amino acid sequence: CASATGLAPETQYF.

This clonotype was found many times. The rearrangement uses TRBV7-9 and TRBJ2-7; D is unclear. Trimming took off 1 base at V and 0 bases at J, with 1 base between the two ends. The length of the CDR3 is 12 residues. Germline V gives CDR1 SEHNR, CDR2 FQNEAQ (reference sequence). CDR3 residues: CASSLGSYEQYV. In nucleotides, the CDR3 is TGTGCCAGCAGCTTAGGCTCCTACGAGCAGTACGTC.

This clonotype was counted at least ten times. This rearrangement joins TRBV29-1 to TRBJ2-7; D gene ambiguous. Looked up from germline, CDR1 is SQVTM and CDR2 is ANQGSEA. The CDR3 is 12 amino acids. V lost 7 bases to trimming and J lost 5 bases, with 15 bases between them. CDR3 sequence reads: CSANSGTNEQYF. As DNA, the CDR3 is TGCAGCGCTAACTCAGGTACCAACGAGCAGTACTTC.

This clonotype has only a few counts. The genes are TRBV6-2 or TRBV6-3 and TRBJ2-1; 8 bases line up with TRBD1. This CDR3 is 17 amino acids long. Germline lookup yields CDR1 MNHEY and CDR2 SVGEGT. Germline trimming cut 7 bases from V and 3 bases from J; bases unmatched to any gene: 14. For the CDR3, the DNA is TGTGCCAGCACGGGACAGGTTAAACTCTCGGGCTACAATGAGCAGTTCTTC. It translates to CASTGQVKLSGYNEQFF.

This clonotype has a count of ten or more. This chain connects TRBV6-5 to TRBJ2-3; 9 positions match TRBD2. CDR1 is MNHEY and CDR2 is SVGAGI in the germline V gene. After removal of 0 bases from V and 1 base from J, the junction contained 2 bases not matched to a gene. This CDR3 spans 16 amino acids. CDR3 sequence (DNA): TGTGCCAGCAGTTACTCACAGCGGGGGGGCACAGATACGCAGTATTTT. Its translation: CASSYSQRGGTDTQYF.

This clonotype was observed a handful of times. This chain connects TRBV7-9 to TRBJ2-1; 13 bases map to TRBD2. V shed 5 bases and J 9 bases; nucleotides not matched to a gene: 10. The CDR3 is made up of 16 amino acids. Germline lookup yields CDR1 SEHNR and CDR2 FQNEAQ (reference sequence). CDR3 DNA: TGTGCCAGCAGCCCTAGGACTAGCGGGGGCGGCGTTGAGCAGTTCTTC. Its translation is CASSPRTSGGGVEQFF. Filled out from reference TRBV7-9 and TRBJ2-1, the complete variable domain reads DTGVSQNPRHKITKRGQNVTFRCDPISEHNRLYWYRQTLGQGPEFLTYFQNEAQLEKSRLLSDRFSAERPKGSFSTLEIQRTEQGDSAMYLCASSPRTSGGGVEQFFGPGTRLTVL.

By share, this clonotype counts as medium-sized. The chain joins TRBV4-2 to TRBJ2-2, with 9 nucleotides matching TRBD1. The germline V gene encodes CDR1 LGHNA and CDR2 YNFKEQ. Trimming took 1 base from V and 3 from J; bases not matched to a gene: 0. The CDR3 sequence is 15 residues long. This chain's CDR3 is CASSQGQGDTGELFF. CDR3 sequence (DNA): TGTGCCAGCAGCCAAGGACAGGGGGACACCGGGGAGCTGTTTTTT.

This clonotype was detected many times. V and J are TRBV11-2 and TRBJ2-1; 11 bases fit TRBD1. The V gene's germline CDR1 is SGHAT and CDR2 FQNNGV. The length of the CDR3 is 18 residues. The V gene end was trimmed by 5 bases and the J gene end by 0 bases; junction bases not matched to a gene: 9. The CDR3 nucleotides are TGTGCCAGCAGCCACGGGACAGGGGGACGCCTCTCCTACAATGAGCAGTTCTTC. The encoded protein is CASSHGTGGRLSYNEQFF.

The rearrangement joins TRBV3-1 to TRBJ1-5; TRBD1 might be the D (5 bases). The CDR3 contains 13 residues. Germline CDR1 is LGHDT and CDR2 is YNNKEL (reference sequence). Between the trimmed V and J ends, which lost 4 bases and 2 bases, there was a span of 6 bases. CDR3 protein: CASSRGGNQPQHF. The CDR3 DNA is TGTGCCAGCAGCCGGGGGGGCAATCAGCCCCAGCATTTT. The variable domain in full, with the rest retrieved from reference TRBV3-1 and TRBJ1-5, is DTAVSQTPKYLVTQMGNDKSIKCEQNLGHDTMYWYKQDSKKFLKIMFSYNNKELIINETVPNRFSPKSPDKAHLNLHINSLELGDSAVYFCASSRGGNQPQHFGDGTRLSIL.

In its sample, this clonotype was seen many times. This chain uses TRBV20-1 with TRBJ1-5, with a tentative D call TRBD1 (5 bases). The CDR3 totals 13 residues. V was cut by 4 bases and J by 1 base, with 8 bases left in between. Germline V gene data show CDR1 as DFQATT and CDR2 as SNEGSKA (reference sequence). The CDR3 DNA is TGCAGTGCTATTGGGGCGAGCAATCAGCCCCAGCATTTT. Protein sequence: CSAIGASNQPQHF.